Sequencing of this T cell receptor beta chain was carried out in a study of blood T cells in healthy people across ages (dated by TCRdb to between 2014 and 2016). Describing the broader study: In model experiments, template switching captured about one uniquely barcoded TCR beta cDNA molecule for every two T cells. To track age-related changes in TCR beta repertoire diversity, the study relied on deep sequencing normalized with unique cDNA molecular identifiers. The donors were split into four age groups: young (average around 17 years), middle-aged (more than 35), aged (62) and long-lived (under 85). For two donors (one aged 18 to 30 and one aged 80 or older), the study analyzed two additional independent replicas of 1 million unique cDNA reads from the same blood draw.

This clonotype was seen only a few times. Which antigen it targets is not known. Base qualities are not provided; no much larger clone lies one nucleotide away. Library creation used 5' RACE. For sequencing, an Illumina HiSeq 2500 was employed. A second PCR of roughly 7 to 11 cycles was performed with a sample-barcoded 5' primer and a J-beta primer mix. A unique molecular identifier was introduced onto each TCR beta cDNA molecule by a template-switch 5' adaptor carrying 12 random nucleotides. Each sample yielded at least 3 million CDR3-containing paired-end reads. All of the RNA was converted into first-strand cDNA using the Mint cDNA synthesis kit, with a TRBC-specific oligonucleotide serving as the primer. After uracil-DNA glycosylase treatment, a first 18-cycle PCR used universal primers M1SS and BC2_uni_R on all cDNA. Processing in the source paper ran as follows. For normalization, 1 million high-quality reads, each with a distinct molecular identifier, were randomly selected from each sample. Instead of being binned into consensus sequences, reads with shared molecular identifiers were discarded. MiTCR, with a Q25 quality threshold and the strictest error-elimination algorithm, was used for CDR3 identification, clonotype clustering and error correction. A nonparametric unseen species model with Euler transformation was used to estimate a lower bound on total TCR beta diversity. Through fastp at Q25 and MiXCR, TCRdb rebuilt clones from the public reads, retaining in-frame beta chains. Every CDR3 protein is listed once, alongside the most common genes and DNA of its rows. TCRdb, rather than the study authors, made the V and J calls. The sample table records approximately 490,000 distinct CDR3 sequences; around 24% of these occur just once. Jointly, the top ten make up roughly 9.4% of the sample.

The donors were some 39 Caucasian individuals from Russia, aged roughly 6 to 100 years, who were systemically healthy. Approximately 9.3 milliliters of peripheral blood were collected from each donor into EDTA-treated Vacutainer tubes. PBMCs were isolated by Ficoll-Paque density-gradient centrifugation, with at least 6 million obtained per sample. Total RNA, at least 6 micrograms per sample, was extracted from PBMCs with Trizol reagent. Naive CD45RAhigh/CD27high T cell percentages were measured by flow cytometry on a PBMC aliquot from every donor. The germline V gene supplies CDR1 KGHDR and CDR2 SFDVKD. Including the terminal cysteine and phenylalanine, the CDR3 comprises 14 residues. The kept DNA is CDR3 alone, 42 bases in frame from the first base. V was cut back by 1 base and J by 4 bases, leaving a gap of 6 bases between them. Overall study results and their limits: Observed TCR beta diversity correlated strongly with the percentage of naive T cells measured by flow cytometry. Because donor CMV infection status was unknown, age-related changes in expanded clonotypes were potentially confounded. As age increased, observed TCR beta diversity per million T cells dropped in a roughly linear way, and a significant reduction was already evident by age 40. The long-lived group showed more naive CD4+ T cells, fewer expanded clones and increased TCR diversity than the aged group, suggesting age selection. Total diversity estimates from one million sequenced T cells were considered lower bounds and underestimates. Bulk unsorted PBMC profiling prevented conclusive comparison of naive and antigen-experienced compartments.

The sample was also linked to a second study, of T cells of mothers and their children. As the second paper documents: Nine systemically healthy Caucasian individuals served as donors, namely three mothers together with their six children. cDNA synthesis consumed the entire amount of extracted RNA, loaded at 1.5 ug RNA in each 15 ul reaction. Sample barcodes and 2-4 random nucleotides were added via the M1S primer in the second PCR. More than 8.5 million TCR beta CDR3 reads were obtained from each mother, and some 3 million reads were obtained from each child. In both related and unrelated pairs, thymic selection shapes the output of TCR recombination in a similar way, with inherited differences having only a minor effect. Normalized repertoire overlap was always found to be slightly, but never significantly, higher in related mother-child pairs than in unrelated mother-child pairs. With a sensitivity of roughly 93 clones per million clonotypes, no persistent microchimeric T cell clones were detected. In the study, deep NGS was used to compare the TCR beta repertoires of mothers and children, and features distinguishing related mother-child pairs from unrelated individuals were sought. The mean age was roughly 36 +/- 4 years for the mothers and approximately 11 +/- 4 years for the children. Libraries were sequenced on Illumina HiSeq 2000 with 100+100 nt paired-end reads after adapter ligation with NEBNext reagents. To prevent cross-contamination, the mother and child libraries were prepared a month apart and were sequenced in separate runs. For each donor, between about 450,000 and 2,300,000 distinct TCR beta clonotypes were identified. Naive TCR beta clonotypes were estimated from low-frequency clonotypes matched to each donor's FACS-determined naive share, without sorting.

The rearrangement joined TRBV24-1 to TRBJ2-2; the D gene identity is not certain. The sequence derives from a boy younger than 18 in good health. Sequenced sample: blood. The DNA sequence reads TGTGCCACCAGTGATTTCCATGGCACCGGGGAGCTGTTTTTT. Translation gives CATSDFHGTGELFF.